This TCR beta chain was identified in a study of blood T cell repertoires in COVID-19. Study summary: Collection of acute and convalescent COVID-19 samples took place in the United States, Italy and Spain.

Participants, 18 to 89 years old, spanned fewer than 25 US areas. People in the exposed group encountered a COVID-19 case within 2 weeks before entering the study. Libraries were prepared by immunoSEQ multiplex PCR; TCRdb keeps only in-frame clonotypes and omits some of them. The sample lists about 350,000 clones; approximately 91% were seen once. Trimming shortened V by 5 bases and J by 1 base, and 12 bases separated the two germline ends. The CDR3 is 14 residues long. In germline, CDR1 is SGHAT, CDR2 FQNNGV. The TCR originated in a woman in her 30s who had been exposed to COVID-19. Sequencing used PBMCs or T cells enriched from blood (not recorded which). This chain links TRBV11-2 with TRBJ2-7; maybe TRBD2 (7 bases). CDR3 DNA sequence: TGTGCCAGCAGCGTAGGGGGGGGATCCTACGAGCAGTACTTC. Its translation is CASSVGGGSYEQYF.